A single sample gave rise to the 3 T cell receptor beta chains below, sequenced in a study of OX40 agonist ivuxolimab in advanced cancers. Data came from immunoSEQ multiplex PCR; TCRdb stores just in-frame clones and leaves some out. The sample lists tens of thousands of clones, 80% to 95% occurring once. Specimen: CD4+ or CD8+ T cells sorted from blood, collected in a trial of the OX40 agonist ivuxolimab. These receptors were obtained from an adult with an advanced solid tumor such as melanoma, head and neck, liver or kidney cancer.

The chain is built from TRBV7-6 and TRBJ2-3, with no clear D. The CDR3 totals 14 residues. Germline V CDR1 and CDR2: SGHVS, FNYEAQ. Trimming left V 6 bases short and J 0 bases short, with 10 bases between. CDR3 loop: CASSGNPSTDTQYF. CDR3 bases: TGTGCCAGCAGTGGGAACCCCAGCACAGATACGCAGTATTTT.

On this clone itself: Additional DNA sequences in this sample encode the identical CDR3. This chain uses TRBV10-3 with TRBJ2-7; 9 bases agree with TRBD1. The germline CDR1 and CDR2 sequences are ENHRY and SYGVKD. The CDR3 consists of 13 residues. The J segment lost 3 bases and the V segment lost 5 bases, leaving 2 bases of the junction unmatched. The CDR3 bases are TGTGCCATCAGTCCGGGACAGGGCTACGAGCAGTACTTC. As protein: CAISPGQGYEQYF.

This chain joins TRBV12-5 and TRBJ2-3; 7 bases are shared with TRBD1. J lost 6 bases, V lost 5 bases, and 11 bases had no gene match. Germline V gene lookup returns CDR1 LGHNT and CDR2 FRNRAP. CDR3 length: 15 residues. CDR3 DNA sequence: TGTGCTAGTGGTCATTCAGGGGGACCTGAGGATACGCAGTATTTT. Encoded protein: CASGHSGGPEDTQYF. The entire variable domain, with the rest obtained from reference TRBV12-5 and TRBJ2-3, is as follows: DARVTQTPRHKVTEMGQEVTMRCQPILGHNTVFWYRQTMMQGLELLAYFRNRAPLDDSGMPKDRFSAEMPDATLATLKIQPSEPRDSAVYFCASGHSGGPEDTQYFGPGTRLTVL.